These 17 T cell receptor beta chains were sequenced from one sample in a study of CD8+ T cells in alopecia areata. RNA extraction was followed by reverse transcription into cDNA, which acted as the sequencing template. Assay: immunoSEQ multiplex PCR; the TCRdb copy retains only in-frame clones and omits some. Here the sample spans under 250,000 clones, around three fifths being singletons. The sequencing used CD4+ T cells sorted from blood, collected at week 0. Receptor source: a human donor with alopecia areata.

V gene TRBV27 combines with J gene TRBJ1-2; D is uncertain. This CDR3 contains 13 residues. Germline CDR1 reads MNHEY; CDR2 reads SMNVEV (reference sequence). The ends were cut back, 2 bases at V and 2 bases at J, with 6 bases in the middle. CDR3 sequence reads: CASSLNNNYGYTF. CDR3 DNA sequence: TGTGCCAGCAGTTTAAACAACAACTATGGCTACACCTTC.

The CDR3 sequence: CAWRSGSGELFF. In DNA form, the CDR3 reads TGTGCCTGGAGGTCAGGGTCCGGGGAGCTGTTTTTT. This chain links TRBV30 with TRBJ2-2; possibly TRBD1 for D (5 bases). Trimming stripped 3 bases from V and 6 bases from J, with 8 bases between. The CDR3 extends over 12 amino acids. Germline V lookup: CDR1 GTSNPN, CDR2 SVGIG (reference sequence).

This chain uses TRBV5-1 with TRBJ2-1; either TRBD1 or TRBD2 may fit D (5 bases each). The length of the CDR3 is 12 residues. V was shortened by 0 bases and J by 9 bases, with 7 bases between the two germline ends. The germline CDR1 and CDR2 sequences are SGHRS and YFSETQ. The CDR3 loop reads CASSLGGTEQFF. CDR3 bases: TGCGCCAGCAGCTTGGGTGGGACTGAGCAGTTCTTC. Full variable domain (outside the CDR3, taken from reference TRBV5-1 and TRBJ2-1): KAGVTQTPRYLIKTRGQQVTLSCSPISGHRSVSWYQQTPGQGLQFLFEYFSETQRNKGNFPGRFSGRQFSNSRSEMNVSTLELGDSALYLCASSLGGTEQFFGPGTRLTVL.

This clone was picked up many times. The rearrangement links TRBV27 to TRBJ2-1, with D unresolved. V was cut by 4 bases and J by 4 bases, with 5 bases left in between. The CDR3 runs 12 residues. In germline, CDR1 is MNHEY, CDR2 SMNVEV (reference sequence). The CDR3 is CASSSAYNEQFF. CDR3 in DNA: TGTGCCAGCAGTTCCGCTTACAATGAGCAGTTCTTC.

In nucleotides, the CDR3 is TGCGCCAGCAGCTTGGATCTCGATTCACCCCTCCACTTT. Translated, it gives CASSLDLDSPLHF. The chain employs TRBV5-1 and TRBJ1-6; D gene unclear. Trimming left V 0 bases short and J 8 bases short, with 6 bases between. This CDR3 is 13 amino acids long. From germline, CDR1 is SGHRS and CDR2 YFSETQ.

The CDR3 DNA reads TGTGCCAGCAGCCCCTGGGGGTACCACCTCAAGTACGAGCAGTACTTC. Translating it yields CASSPWGYHLKYEQYF. The chain couples TRBV5-6 to TRBJ2-7, with D perhaps TRBD1 or TRBD2 (5 bases each). Germline CDR1 reads SGHDT; CDR2 reads YYEEEE. V lost 4 bases to trimming and J lost 4 bases, with 21 bases between them. This CDR3 has 16 residues. The variable domain in full, completed from reference TRBV5-6 and TRBJ2-7, reads DAGVTQSPTHLIKTRGQQVTLRCSPKSGHDTVSWYQQALGQGPQFIFQYYEEEERQRGNFPDRFSGHQFPNYSSELNVNALLLGDSALYLCASSPWGYHLKYEQYFGPGTRLTVT.

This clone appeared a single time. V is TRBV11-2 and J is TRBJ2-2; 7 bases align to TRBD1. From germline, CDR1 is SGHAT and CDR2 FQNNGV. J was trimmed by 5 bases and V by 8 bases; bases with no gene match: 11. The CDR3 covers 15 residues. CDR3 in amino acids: CASQAKGAGTGELFF. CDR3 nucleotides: TGTGCCAGCCAGGCCAAGGGGGCTGGAACCGGGGAGCTGTTTTTT.

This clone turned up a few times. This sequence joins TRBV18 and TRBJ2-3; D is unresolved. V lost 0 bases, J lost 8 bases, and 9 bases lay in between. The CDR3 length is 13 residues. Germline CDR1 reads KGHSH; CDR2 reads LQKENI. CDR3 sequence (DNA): TGTGCCAGCTCACCACCCAGTCAGAGTACGCAGTATTTT. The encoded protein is CASSPPSQSTQYF. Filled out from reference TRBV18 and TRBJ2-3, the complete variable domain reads NAGVMQNPRHLVRRRGQEARLRCSPMKGHSHVYWYRQLPEEGLKFMVYLQKENIIDESGMPKERFSAEFPKEGPSILRIQQVVRGDSAAYFCASSPPSQSTQYFGPGTRLTVL.

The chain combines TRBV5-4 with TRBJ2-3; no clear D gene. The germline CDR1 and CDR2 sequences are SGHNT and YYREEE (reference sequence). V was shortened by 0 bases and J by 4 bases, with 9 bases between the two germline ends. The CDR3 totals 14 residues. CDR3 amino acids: CASSLVGHADTQYF. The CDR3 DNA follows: TGTGCCAGCAGCTTGGTAGGGCATGCAGATACGCAGTATTTT.

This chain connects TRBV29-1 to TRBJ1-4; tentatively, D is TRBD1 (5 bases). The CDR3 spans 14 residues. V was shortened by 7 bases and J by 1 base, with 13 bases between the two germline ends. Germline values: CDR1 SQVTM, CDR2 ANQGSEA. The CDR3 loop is CSARRGRTNEKLFF. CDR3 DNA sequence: TGCAGCGCGCGGAGGGGAAGAACTAATGAAAAACTGTTTTTT.

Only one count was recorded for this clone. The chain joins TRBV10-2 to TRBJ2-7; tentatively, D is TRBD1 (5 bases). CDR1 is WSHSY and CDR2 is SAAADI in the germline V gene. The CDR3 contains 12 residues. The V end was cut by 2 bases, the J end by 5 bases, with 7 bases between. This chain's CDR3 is CASSELGHEQYF. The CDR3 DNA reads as TGCGCCAGCAGTGAGCTGGGGCACGAGCAGTACTTC.

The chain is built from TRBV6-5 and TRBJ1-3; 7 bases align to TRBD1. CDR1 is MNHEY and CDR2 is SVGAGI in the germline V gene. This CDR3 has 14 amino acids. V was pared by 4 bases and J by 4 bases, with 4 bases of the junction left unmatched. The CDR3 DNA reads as TGTGCCAGCAGTTCCAGGACAGGAGGAAACACCATATATTTT. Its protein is CASSSRTGGNTIYF.

CDR3 sequence reads: CSARAPEGYGYTF. DNA of the CDR3: TGCAGCGCCCGGGCCCCAGAGGGCTATGGCTACACCTTC. This chain connects TRBV29-1 to TRBJ1-2; D not certain. This CDR3 spans 13 amino acids. V was clipped by 7 bases and J by 4 bases, with 16 bases between them. From germline, CDR1 is SQVTM and CDR2 ANQGSEA.

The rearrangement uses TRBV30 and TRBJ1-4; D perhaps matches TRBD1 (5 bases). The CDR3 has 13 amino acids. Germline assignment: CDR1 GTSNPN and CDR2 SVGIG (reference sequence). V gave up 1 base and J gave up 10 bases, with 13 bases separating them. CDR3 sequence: CAWSEGLRGKLFF. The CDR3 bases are TGTGCCTGGAGTGAGGGCCTGAGGGGAAAACTGTTTTTT.

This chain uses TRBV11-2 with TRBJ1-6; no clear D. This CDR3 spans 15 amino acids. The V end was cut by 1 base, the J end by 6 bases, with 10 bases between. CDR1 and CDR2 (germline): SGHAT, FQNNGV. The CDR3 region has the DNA TGTGCCAGCAGCTTAGTAGGGCACCTTAATTCACCCCTCCACTTT. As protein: CASSLVGHLNSPLHF.

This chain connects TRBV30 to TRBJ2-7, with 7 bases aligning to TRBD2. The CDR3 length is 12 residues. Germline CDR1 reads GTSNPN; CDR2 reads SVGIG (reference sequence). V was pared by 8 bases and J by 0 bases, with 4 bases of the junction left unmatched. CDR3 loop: CAGGGSSYEQYF. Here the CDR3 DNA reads TGTGCCGGCGGGGGTAGCTCCTACGAGCAGTACTTC. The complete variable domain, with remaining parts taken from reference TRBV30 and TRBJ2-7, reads SQTIHQWPATLVQPVGSPLSLECTVEGTSNPNLYWYRQAAGRGLQLLFYSVGIGQISSEVPQNLSASRPQDRQFILSSKKLLLSDSGFYLCAGGGSSYEQYFGPGTRLTVT.

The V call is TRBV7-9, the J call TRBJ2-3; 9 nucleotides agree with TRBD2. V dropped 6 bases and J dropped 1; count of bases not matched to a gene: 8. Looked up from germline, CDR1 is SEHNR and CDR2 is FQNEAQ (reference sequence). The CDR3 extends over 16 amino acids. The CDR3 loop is CASRSQAGGRTDTQYF. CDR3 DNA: TGTGCCAGCAGGTCTCAAGCGGGGGGACGCACAGATACGCAGTATTTT. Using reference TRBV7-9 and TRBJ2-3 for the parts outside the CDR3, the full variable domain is DTGVSQNPRHKITKRGQNVTFRCDPISEHNRLYWYRQTLGQGPEFLTYFQNEAQLEKSRLLSDRFSAERPKGSFSTLEIQRTEQGDSAMYLCASRSQAGGRTDTQYFGPGTRLTVL.